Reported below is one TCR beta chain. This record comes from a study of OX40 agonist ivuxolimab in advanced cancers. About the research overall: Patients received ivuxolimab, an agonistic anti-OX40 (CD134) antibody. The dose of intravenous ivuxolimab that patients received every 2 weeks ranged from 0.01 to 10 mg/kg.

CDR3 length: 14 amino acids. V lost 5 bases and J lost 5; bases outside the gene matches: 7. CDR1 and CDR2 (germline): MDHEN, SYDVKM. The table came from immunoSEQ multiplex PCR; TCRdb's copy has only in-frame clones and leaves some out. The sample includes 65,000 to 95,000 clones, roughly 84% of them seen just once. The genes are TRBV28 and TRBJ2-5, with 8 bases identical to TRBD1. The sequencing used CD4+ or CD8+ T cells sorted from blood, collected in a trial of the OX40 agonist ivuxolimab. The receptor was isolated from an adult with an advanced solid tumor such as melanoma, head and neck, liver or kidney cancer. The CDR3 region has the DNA TGTGCCAGCAGTCCGGACAGGGATTCGGAGACCCAGTACTTC. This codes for CASSPDRDSETQYF.